This T cell receptor beta chain is drawn from a study of Tregs in tolerant kidney transplant recipients. Comments on this clone: Its antigen remains unidentified.

Here immunoSEQ multiplex PCR was the method, and the copy in TCRdb shows in-frame clones only, minus some. Among approximately 93,000 clones listed, over 85% were seen once. Study results and limitations: Nucleotide sequences could not be compared across some patients' samples due to primer changes.

The CDR3 runs 15 residues. Germline values: CDR1 SGHRS, CDR2 YFSETQ. Trimming took 0 bases from V and 1 from J, leaving 10 bases between them. The sequence was collected from a human donor who received a combined kidney and bone marrow transplant. Sequenced material: CD4+ T cells from blood, taken before the transplant. V usage is TRBV5-1 and J usage is TRBJ1-1, with TRBD1 as a possible D gene (6 bases). The CDR3 reads CASSLEGGPNTEAFF. CDR3 nucleotides: TGCGCCAGCAGCTTGGAGGGGGGGCCGAACACTGAAGCTTTCTTT.